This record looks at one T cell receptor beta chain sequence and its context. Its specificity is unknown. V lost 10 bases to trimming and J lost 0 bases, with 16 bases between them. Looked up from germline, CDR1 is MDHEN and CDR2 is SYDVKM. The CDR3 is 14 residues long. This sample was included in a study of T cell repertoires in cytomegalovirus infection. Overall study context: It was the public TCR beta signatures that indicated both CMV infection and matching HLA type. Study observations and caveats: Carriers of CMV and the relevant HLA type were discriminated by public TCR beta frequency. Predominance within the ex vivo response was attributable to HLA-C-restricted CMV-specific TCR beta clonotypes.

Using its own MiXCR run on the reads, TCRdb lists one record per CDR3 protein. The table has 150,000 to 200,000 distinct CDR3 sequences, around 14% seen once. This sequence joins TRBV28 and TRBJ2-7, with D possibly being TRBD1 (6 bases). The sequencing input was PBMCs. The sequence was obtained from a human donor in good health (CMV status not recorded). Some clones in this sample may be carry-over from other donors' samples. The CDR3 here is CATIQDSSSYEQYF. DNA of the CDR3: TGTGCCACCATTCAGGACAGCTCCTCCTACGAGCAGTACTTC.